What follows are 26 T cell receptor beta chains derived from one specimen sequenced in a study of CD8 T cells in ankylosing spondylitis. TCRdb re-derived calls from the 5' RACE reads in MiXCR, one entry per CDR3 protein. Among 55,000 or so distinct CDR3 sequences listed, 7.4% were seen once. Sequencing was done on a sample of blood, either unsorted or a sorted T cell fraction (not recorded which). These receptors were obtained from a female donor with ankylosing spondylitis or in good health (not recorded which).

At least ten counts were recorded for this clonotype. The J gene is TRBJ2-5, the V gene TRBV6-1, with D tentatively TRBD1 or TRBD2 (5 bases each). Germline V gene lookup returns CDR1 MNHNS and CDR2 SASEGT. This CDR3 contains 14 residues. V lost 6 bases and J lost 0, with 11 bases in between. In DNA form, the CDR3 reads TGTGCCAGCAGGGTGGGGGAATACCAAGAGACCCAGTACTTC. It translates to CASRVGEYQETQYF.

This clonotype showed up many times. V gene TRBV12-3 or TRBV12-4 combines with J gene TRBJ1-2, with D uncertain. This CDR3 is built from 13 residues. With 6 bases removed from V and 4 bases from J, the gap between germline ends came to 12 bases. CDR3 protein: CASSSGRAYGYTF. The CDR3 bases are TGTGCCAGCAGCTCGGGTAGGGCCTATGGCTACACCTTC.

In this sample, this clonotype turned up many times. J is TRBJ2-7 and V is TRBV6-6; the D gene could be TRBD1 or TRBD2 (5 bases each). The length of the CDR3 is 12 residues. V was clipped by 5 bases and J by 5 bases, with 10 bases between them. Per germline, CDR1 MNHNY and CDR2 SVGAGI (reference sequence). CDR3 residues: CASSTWGNEQYF. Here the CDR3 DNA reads TGTGCCAGCAGTACATGGGGGAACGAGCAGTACTTC.

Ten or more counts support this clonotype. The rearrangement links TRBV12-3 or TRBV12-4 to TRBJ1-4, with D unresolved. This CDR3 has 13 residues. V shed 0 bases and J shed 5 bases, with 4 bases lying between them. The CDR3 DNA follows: TGTGCCAGCAGTTTAGCGGGGAATGAAAAACTGTTTTTT. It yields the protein CASSLAGNEKLFF.

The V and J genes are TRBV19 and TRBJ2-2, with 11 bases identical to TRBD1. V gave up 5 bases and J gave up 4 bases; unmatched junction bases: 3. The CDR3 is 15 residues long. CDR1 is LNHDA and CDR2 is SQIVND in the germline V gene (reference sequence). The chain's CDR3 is CASSRGQGATGELFF. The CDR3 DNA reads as TGTGCCAGTAGTCGCGGACAGGGGGCCACCGGGGAGCTGTTTTTT.

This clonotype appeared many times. CDR3 nucleotides: TGCGCCAGCAGCACGGGACAGGGCACTGAAGCTTTCTTT. Translated, it gives CASSTGQGTEAFF. The chain couples TRBV5-1 to TRBJ1-1; 9 bases agree with TRBD1. J was trimmed by 4 bases and V by 4 bases; bases with no gene match: 2. The CDR3 spans 13 residues. Germline CDR1 reads SGHRS; CDR2 reads YFSETQ.

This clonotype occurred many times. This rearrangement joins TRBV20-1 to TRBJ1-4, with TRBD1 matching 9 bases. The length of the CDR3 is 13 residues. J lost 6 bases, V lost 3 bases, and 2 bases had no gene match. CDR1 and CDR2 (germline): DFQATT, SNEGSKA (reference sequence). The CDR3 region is CSASGDRDEKLFF. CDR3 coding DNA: TGCAGTGCTAGTGGGGACAGGGATGAAAAACTGTTTTTT.

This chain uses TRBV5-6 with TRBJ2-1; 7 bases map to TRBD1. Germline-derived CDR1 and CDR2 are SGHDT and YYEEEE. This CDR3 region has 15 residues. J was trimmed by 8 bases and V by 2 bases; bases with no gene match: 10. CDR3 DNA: TGTGCCAGCAGCTTCATCCGGGACAGTTTCGATGAGCAGTTCTTC. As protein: CASSFIRDSFDEQFF.

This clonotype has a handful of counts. CDR3 residues: CASSLGAGGNEAFF. Written as DNA, the CDR3 is TGTGCCAGCAGCTTAGGGGCAGGGGGAAATGAAGCTTTCTTT. The chain carries TRBV7-2 and TRBJ1-1; 7 bases agree with TRBD1. Germline-derived CDR1 and CDR2 are SGHTA and FQGNSA. Unmatched junction bases numbered 6, after V lost 1 base and J lost 7 bases. The CDR3 has 14 amino acids.

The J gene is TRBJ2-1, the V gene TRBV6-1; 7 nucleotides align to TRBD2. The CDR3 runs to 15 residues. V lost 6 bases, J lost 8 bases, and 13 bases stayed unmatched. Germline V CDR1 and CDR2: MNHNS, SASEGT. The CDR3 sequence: CASSPRDLAVDEQFF. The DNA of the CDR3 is TGTGCCAGCAGCCCAAGGGACCTAGCGGTTGATGAGCAGTTCTTC.

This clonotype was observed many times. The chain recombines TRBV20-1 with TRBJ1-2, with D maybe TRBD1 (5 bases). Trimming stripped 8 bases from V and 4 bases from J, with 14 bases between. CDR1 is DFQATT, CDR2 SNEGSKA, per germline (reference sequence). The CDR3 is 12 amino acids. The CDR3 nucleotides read TGCAGTATCAGGGAGGGGATCTATGGCTACACCTTC. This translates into CSIREGIYGYTF.

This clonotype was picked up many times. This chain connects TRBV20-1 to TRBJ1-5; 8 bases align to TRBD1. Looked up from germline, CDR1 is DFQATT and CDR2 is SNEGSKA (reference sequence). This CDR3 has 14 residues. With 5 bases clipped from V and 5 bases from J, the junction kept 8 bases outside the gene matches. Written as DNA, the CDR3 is TGCAGTGCTTTGGTTGGACAGGGTCATCAGCCCCAGCATTTT. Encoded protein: CSALVGQGHQPQHF.

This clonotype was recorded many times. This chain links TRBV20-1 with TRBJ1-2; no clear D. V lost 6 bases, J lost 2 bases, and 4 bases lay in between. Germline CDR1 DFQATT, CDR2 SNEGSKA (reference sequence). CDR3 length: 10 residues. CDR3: CSAQNYGYTF. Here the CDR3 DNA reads TGCAGTGCCCAAAACTATGGCTACACCTTC.

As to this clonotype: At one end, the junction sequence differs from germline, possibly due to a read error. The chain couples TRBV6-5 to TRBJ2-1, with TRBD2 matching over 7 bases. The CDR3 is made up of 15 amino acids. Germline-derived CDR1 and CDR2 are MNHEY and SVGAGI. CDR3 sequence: CASRLLALSYTEQFF. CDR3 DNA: TGTGCCAGCAGATTACTAGCGCTGTCCTACACTGAGCAGTTCTTC.

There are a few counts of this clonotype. CDR3 in DNA: TGTGCCAGCAGCTTAGAAAGGGGGCAGGGGAATCAGCCCCAGCATTTT. Translation: CASSLERGQGNQPQHF. The chain links TRBV7-2 to TRBJ1-5; 7 bases are shared with TRBD1. This CDR3 has 16 amino acids. Germline V gene lookup returns CDR1 SGHTA and CDR2 FQGNSA. Trimming removed 1 base from V and 4 bases from J; junction bases left unmatched: 7.

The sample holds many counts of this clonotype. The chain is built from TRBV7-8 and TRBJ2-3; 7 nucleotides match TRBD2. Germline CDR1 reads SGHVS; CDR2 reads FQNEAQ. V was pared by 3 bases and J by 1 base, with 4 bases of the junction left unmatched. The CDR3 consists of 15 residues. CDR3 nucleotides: TGTGCCAGCAGCTTGCCTAGCGGACGCACAGATACGCAGTATTTT. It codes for CASSLPSGRTDTQYF.

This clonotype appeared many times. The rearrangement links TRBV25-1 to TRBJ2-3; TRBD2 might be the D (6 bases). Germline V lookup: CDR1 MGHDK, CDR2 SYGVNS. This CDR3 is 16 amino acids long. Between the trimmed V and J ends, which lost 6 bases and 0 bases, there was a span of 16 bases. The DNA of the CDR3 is TGTGCCAGCAGCGCCCCGGCCGGGACTAGCACAGATACGCAGTATTTT. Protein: CASSAPAGTSTDTQYF.

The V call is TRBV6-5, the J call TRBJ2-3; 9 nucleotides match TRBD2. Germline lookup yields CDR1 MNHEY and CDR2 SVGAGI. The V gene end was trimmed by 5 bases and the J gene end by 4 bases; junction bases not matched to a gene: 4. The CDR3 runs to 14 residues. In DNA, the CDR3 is TGTGCCAGCAGTACCCGACTAGCGGCAGATACGCAGTATTTT. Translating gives CASSTRLAADTQYF.

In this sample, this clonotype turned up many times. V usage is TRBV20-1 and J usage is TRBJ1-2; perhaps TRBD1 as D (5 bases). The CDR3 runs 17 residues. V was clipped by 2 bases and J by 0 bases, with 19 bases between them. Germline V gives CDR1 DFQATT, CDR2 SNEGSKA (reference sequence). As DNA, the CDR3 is TGCAGTGCTAGACCCCGTACAGGAGCGAACTCTAACTATGGCTACACCTTC. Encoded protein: CSARPRTGANSNYGYTF.

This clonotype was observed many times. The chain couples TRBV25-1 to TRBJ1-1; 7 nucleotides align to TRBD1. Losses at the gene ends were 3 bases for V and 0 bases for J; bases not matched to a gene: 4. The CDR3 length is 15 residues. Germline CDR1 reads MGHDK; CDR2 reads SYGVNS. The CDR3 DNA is TGTGCCAGCAGTGACCGACAGGGAGTGAACACTGAAGCTTTCTTT. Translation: CASSDRQGVNTEAFF.

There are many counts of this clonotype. CDR3 in amino acids: CASSLILQTGQGQPQHF. The CDR3 nucleotides read TGTGCCAGCAGTTTAATTTTGCAGACAGGGCAGGGTCAGCCCCAGCATTTT. The V and J genes are TRBV28 and TRBJ1-5; TRBD1 aligns across 7 bases. Germline V gene data show CDR1 as MDHEN and CDR2 as SYDVKM. Trimming cost V 2 bases and J 6 bases; bases outside gene matches: 13. CDR3 length: 17 residues.

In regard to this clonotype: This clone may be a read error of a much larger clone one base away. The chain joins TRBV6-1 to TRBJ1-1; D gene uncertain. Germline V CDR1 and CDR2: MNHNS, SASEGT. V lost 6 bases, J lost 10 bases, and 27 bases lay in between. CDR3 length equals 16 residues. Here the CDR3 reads CASSRLRRSRWAAAFF. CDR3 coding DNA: TGTGCCAGCAGCCGACTTAGACGGTCGCGGTGGGCTGCAGCTTTCTTT.

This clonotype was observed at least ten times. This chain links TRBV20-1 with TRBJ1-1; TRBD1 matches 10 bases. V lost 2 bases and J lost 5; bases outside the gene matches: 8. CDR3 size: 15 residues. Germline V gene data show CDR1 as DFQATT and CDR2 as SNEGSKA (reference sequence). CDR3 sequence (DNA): TGCAGTGCTAGAATGGGGGACAGGGGTAAAACTGAAGCTTTCTTT. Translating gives CSARMGDRGKTEAFF.

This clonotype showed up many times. CDR3 sequence (DNA): TGTGCCAGCAGCCAATTAAGCAGGGGCAACACCGGGGAGCTGTTTTTT. The encoded protein is CASSQLSRGNTGELFF. This chain connects TRBV3-1 to TRBJ2-2, with a possible D match to TRBD1 (6 bases). Germline V gene data show CDR1 as LGHDT and CDR2 as YNNKEL (reference sequence). V lost 2 bases and J lost 2, with 12 bases in between. The CDR3 sequence is 16 residues long.

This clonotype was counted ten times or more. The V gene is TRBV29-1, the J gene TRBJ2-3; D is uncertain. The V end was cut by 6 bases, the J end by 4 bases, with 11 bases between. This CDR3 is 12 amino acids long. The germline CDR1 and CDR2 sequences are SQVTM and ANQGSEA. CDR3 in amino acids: CSVLQGADTQYF. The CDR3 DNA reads TGCAGCGTACTGCAAGGTGCAGATACGCAGTATTTT.

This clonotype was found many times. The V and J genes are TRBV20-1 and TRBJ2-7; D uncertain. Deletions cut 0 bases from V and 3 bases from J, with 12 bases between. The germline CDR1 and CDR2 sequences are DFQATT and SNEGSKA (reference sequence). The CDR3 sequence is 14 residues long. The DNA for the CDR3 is TGCAGTGCTAGAGACACAGCAAAATTCTACGAGCAGTACTTC. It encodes CSARDTAKFYEQYF.